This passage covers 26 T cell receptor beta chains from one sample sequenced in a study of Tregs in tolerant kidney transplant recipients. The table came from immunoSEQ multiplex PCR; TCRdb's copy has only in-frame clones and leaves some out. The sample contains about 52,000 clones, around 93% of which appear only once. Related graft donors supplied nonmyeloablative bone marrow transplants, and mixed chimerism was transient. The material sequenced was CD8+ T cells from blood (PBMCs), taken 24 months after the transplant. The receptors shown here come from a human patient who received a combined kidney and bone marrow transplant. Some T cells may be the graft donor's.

In nucleotides, the CDR3 is TGCGCCAGCAGTCAATCGGCTAGCGGGAACGGATCGACCTACGAGCAGTACTTC. Amino acids: CASSQSASGNGSTYEQYF. J is TRBJ2-7 and V is TRBV23-1, with 9 bases identical to TRBD2. TRBV23-1 is known as an ORF, though its function is uncertain. J gave up 2 bases and V 0 bases, and 11 bases lay outside the gene matches. This CDR3 has 18 amino acids.

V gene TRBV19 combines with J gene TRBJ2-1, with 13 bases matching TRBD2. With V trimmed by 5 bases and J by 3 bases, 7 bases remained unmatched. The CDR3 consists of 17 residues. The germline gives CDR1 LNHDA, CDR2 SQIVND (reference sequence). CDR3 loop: CASSLWGLAGNYNEQFF. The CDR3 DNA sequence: TGTGCCAGTAGTCTCTGGGGACTAGCGGGGAACTACAATGAGCAGTTCTTC.

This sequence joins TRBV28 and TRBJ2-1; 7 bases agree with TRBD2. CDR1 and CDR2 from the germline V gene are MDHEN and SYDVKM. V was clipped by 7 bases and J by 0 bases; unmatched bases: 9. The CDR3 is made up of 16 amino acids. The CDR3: CASNYGGGSSYNEQFF. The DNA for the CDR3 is TGTGCCAGCAATTATGGGGGGGGTAGCTCCTACAATGAGCAGTTCTTC.

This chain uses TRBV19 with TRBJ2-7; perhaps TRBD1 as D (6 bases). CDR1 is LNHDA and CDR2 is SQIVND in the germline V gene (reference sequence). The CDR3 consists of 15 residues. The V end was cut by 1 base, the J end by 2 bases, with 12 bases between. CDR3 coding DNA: TGTGCCAGTAGTATAGTTCGGACAGTAGCCTACGAGCAGTACTTC. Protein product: CASSIVRTVAYEQYF.

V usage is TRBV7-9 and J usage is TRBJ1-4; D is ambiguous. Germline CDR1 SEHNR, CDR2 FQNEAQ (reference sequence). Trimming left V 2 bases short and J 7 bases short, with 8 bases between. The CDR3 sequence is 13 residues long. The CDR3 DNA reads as TGTGCCAGCAGCTTACCCCTTTCTGAAAAACTGTTTTTT. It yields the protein CASSLPLSEKLFF.

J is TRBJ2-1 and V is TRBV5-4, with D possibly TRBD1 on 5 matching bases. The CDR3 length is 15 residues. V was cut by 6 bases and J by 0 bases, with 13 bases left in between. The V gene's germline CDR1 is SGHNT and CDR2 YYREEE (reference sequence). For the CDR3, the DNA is TGTGCCAGCACCCGAGACAGTAGCTCCTACAATGAGCAGTTCTTC. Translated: CASTRDSSSYNEQFF.

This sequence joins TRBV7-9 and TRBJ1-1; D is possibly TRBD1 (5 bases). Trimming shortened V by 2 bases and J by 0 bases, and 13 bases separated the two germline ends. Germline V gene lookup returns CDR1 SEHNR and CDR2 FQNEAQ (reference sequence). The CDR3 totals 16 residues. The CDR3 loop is CASSLYVTGMNTEAFF. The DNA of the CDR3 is TGTGCCAGCAGCTTATACGTTACAGGCATGAACACTGAAGCTTTCTTT.

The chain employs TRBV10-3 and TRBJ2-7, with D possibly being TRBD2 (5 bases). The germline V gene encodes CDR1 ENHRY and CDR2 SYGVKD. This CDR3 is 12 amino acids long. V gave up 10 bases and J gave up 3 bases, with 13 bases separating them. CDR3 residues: CASSGDYYEQYF. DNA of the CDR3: TGTGCCAGCTCCGGAGACTACTACGAGCAGTACTTC.

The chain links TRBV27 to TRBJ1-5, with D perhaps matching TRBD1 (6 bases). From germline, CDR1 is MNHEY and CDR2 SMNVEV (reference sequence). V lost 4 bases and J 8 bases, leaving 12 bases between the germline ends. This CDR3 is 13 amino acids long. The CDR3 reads CASSSLGGEPQHF. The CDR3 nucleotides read TGTGCCAGCAGTTCGCTAGGGGGGGAGCCCCAGCATTTT.

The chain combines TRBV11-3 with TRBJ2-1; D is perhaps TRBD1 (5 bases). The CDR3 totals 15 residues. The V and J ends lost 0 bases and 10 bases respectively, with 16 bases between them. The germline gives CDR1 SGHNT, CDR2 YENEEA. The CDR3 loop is CASSLEFRVIGEQFF. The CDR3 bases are TGTGCCAGCAGCTTAGAATTCAGGGTAATTGGGGAGCAGTTCTTC. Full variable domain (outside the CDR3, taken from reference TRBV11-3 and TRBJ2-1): EAGVVQSPRYKIIEKKQPVAFWCNPISGHNTLYWYLQNLGQGPELLIRYENEEAVDDSQLPKDRFSAERLKGVDSTLKIQPAELGDSAVYLCASSLEFRVIGEQFFGPGTRLTVL.

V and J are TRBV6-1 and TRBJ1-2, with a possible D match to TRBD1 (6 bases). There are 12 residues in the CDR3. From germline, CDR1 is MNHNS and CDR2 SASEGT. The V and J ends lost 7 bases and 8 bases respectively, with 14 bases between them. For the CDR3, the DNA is TGTGCCAGCATTTACAGGGTTGGAGGCTACACCTTC. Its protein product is CASIYRVGGYTF.

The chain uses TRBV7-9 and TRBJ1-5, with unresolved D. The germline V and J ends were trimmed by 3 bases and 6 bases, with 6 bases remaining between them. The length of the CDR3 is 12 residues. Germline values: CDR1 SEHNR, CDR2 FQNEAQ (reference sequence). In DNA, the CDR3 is TGTGCCAGCAGCTTCTCGGGTCAGCCCCAGCATTTT. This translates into CASSFSGQPQHF.

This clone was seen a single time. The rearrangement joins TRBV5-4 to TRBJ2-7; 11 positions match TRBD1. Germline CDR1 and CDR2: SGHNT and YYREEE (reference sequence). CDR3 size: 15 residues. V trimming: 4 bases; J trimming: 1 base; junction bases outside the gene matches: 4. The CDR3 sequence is CASSLGQGASYEQYF. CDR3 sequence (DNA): TGTGCCAGCAGCCTTGGACAGGGGGCTTCCTACGAGCAGTACTTC.

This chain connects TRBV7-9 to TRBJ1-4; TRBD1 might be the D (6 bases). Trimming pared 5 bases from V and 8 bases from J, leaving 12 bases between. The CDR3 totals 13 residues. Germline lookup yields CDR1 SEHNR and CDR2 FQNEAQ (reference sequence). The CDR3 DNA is TGTGCCAGCAGCCCCGAGGGGACAGAAAAACTGTTTTTT. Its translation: CASSPEGTEKLFF.

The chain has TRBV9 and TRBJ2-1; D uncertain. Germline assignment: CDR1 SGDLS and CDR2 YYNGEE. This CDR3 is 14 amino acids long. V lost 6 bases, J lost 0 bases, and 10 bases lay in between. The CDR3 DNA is TGTGCCAGCACCCCAGGCCTCTCCTACAATGAGCAGTTCTTC. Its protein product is CASTPGLSYNEQFF.

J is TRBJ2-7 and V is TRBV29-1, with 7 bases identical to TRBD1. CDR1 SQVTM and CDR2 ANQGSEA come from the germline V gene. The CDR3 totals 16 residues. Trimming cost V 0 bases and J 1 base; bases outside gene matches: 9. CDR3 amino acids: CSVEDRGGTSSYEQYF. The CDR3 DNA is TGCAGCGTTGAAGACCGAGGGGGCACGAGTTCCTACGAGCAGTACTTC.

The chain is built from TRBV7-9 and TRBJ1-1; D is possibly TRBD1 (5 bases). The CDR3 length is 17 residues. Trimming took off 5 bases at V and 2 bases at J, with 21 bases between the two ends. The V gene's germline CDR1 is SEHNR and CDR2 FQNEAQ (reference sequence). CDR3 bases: TGTGCCAGCAGCCCCTTGTGGTCAGGGTCCTCTAACACTGAAGCTTTCTTT. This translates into CASSPLWSGSSNTEAFF.

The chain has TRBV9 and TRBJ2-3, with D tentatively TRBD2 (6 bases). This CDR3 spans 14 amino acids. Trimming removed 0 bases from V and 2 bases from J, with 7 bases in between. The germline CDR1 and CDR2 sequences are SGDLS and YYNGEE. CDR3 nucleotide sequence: TGTGCCAGCAGCGTAGCGGGGGTCACAGATACGCAGTATTTT. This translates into CASSVAGVTDTQYF.

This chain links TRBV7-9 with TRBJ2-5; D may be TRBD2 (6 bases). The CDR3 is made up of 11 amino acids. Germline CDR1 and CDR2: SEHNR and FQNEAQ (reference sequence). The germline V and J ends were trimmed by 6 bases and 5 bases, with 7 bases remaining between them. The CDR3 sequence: CASSGGETQYF. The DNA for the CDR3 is TGTGCCAGCAGTGGAGGGGAGACCCAGTACTTC.

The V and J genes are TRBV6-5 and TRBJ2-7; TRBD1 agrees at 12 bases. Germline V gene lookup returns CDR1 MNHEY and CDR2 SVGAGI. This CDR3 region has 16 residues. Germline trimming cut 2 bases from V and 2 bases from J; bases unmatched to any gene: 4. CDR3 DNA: TGTGCCAGCAGTTACCACCGGGACAGGGGGCCCTACGAGCAGTACTTC. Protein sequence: CASSYHRDRGPYEQYF.

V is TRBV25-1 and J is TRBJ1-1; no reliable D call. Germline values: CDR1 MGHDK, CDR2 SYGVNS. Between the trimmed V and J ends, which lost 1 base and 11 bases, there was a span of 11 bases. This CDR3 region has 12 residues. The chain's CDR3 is CASSESQMEAFF. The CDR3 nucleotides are TGTGCCAGCAGTGAATCCCAGATGGAGGCTTTCTTT.

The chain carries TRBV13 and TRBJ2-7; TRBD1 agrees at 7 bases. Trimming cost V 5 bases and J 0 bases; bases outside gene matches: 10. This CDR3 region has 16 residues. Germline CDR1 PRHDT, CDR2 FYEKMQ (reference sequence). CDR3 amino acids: CASSGRTGRYSYEQYF. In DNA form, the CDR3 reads TGTGCCAGCAGCGGACGGACAGGACGCTACTCCTACGAGCAGTACTTC.

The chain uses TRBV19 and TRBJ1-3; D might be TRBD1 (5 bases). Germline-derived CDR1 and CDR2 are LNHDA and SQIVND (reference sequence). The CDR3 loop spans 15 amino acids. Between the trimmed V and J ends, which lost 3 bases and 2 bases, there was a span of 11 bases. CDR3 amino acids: CASSIDGATGNTIYF. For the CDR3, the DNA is TGTGCCAGTAGTATCGATGGGGCAACTGGAAACACCATATATTTT.

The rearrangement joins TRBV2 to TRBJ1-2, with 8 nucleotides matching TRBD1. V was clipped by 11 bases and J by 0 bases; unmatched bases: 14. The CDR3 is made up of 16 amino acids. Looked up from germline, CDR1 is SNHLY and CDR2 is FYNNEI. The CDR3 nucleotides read TGTGCCTACAGCGGTACAGGGGGATCCCCTAACTATGGCTACACCTTC. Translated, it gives CAYSGTGGSPNYGYTF. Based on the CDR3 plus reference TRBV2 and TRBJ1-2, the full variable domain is EPEVTQTPSHQVTQMGQEVILRCVPISNHLYFYWYRQILGQKVEFLVSFYNNEISEKSEIFDDQFSVERPDGSNFTLKIRSTKLEDSAMYFCAYSGTGGSPNYGYTFGSGTRLTVV.

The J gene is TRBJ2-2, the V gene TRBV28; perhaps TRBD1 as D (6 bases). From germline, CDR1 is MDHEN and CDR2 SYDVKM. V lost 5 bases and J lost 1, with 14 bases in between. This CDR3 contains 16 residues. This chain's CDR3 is CASSPLQGRNTGELFF. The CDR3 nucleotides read TGTGCCAGCAGTCCCCTGCAGGGGCGGAACACCGGGGAGCTGTTTTTT.

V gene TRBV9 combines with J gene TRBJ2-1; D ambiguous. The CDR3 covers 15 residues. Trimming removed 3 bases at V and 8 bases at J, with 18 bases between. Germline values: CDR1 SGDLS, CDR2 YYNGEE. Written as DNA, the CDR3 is TGTGCCAGCAGCGATCGGGTCAGCTCTGTCGATGAGCAGTTCTTC. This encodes CASSDRVSSVDEQFF. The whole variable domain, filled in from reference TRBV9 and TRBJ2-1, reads DSGVTQTPKHLITATGQRVTLRCSPRSGDLSVYWYQQSLDQGLQFLIQYYNGEERAKGNILERFSAQQFPDLHSELNLSSLELGDSALYFCASSDRVSSVDEQFFGPGTRLTVL.